One and the same sample provided the 3 T cell receptor beta chains below, sequenced in a study of Graves' ophthalmopathy and Graves' hyperthyroidism. CDR3 regions of TCR beta were amplified from RNA transcripts. The first-round RT-PCR employed HTBI primers together with the Qiagen OneStep RT-PCR kit. A multiplex PCR was then performed as the second round. TCRdb itself ran the multiplex PCR reads through MiXCR, one entry per CDR3 protein. The sample holds approximately 700,000 distinct CDR3 sequences; 40% are singletons and the top ten take 35% to 55%. The sample consisted of peripheral blood. The source is an adult man with Graves' ophthalmopathy.

The chain uses TRBV2 and TRBJ1-6; no clear D. Trimming removed 7 bases at V and 1 base at J, with 11 bases between. The CDR3 spans 15 residues. CDR1 is SNHLY, CDR2 FYNNEI, per germline. The CDR3 DNA reads as TGTGCCAGCATCTGGTCTAGTTCCTATAATTCACCCCTCCACTTT. It yields the protein CASIWSSSYNSPLHF.

The chain joins TRBV20-1 to TRBJ2-7, with D uncertain. The germline V and J ends were trimmed by 6 bases and 3 bases, with 12 bases remaining between them. Germline CDR1 DFQATT, CDR2 SNEGSKA (reference sequence). The CDR3 is 12 residues long. In DNA, the CDR3 is TGCAGTGCCACGGACCGAGACTACGAGCAGTACTTC. It yields the protein CSATDRDYEQYF.

The chain joins TRBV29-1 to TRBJ2-3; D is unresolved. CDR1 is SQVTM, CDR2 ANQGSEA, per germline. The CDR3 has 13 residues. This CDR3 reads CSTIWASTDTQYF. DNA for the CDR3: TGCAGTACAATCTGGGCCAGCACAGATACGCAGTATTTT.